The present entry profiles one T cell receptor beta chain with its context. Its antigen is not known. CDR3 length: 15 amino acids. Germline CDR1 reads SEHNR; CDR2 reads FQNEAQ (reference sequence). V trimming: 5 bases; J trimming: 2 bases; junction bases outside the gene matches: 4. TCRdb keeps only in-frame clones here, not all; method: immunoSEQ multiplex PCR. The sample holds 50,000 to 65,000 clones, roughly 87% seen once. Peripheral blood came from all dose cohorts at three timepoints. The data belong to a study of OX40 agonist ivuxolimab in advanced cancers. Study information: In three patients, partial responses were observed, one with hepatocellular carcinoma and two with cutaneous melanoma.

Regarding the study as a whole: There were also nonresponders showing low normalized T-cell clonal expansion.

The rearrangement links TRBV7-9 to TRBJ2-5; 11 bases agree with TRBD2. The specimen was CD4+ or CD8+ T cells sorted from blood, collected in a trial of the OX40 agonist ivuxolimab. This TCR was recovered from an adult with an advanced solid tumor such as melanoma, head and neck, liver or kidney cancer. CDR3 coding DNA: TGTGCCAGCAGCACCTGGACTAGCGGGCAAGAGACCCAGTACTTC. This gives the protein CASSTWTSGQETQYF. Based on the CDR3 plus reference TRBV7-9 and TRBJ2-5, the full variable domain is DTGVSQNPRHKITKRGQNVTFRCDPISEHNRLYWYRQTLGQGPEFLTYFQNEAQLEKSRLLSDRFSAERPKGSFSTLEIQRTEQGDSAMYLCASSTWTSGQETQYFGPGTRLLVL.